One sample yielded the 13 T cell receptor beta chains listed below, sequenced in a study of T cell changes during pregnancy in multiple sclerosis (dated by TCRdb to the late 2010s). The method behind the library was the immunoSEQ multiplex PCR assay. Not all clones reach the TCRdb copy of this immuneACCESS table, which keeps in-frame sequences only. Checked studies attribute under half of the gap to unresolved V genes and leave the rest unexplained. The sample records over 30,000 clones, approximately 92% of which are singletons. Roughly 1.2% of the sample goes to the ten largest clones. Sequencing was carried out using PBMCs (not recorded whether the cells were cultured). All receptors derive from a female donor with multiple sclerosis, enrolled in a pregnancy study.

The chain uses TRBV4-1 and TRBJ2-6; possibly TRBD2 for D (6 bases). Trimming removed 4 bases from V and 1 base from J, with 20 bases in between. Germline V lookup: CDR1 MGHRA, CDR2 YSYEKL. The CDR3 is 19 residues long. Written as DNA, the CDR3 is TGCGCCAGCAGCCCCCGGGGGAGGACGGTAACATCTGGGGCCAACGTCCTGACTTTC. Translation gives CASSPRGRTVTSGANVLTF.

The chain employs TRBV27 and TRBJ2-7; 7 bases match TRBD1. There are 13 residues in the CDR3. The V segment lost 2 bases and the J segment 3 bases; nucleotides outside the gene matches: 1. Germline assignment: CDR1 MNHEY and CDR2 SMNVEV (reference sequence). This CDR3 is CASSLRDSYEQYF. CDR3 DNA sequence: TGTGCCAGCAGTTTAAGGGACAGCTACGAGCAGTACTTC.

The rearrangement joins TRBV18 to TRBJ2-5; D ambiguous. The germline V and J ends were trimmed by 2 bases and 3 bases, with 4 bases remaining between them. Germline CDR1 is KGHSH and CDR2 is LQKENI. The CDR3 length is 12 residues. This CDR3 is CASSPKKETQYF. For the CDR3, the DNA is TGTGCCAGCTCACCAAAAAAAGAGACCCAGTACTTC.

This clone was detected once. The gene calls are TRBV18 and TRBJ2-1, with unresolved D. The CDR3 has 12 residues. The germline V gene has CDR1 KGHSH and CDR2 LQKENI. The V end lost 1 base, the J end lost 8 bases, and 6 bases lay between the germline ends. As DNA, the CDR3 is TGTGCCAGCTCACCACTCGAGGATGAGCAGTTCTTC. Protein product: CASSPLEDEQFF.

This clone was seen once. The chain has TRBV7-9 and TRBJ1-1, with a weak D call TRBD1 (6 bases). This CDR3 comprises 14 residues. Trimming cost V 2 bases and J 1 base, with 8 bases left between them. CDR1 SEHNR and CDR2 FQNEAQ come from the germline V gene (reference sequence). Written as DNA, the CDR3 is TGTGCCAGCAGCTTACAGGGGCCGAACACTGAAGCTTTCTTT. The encoded protein is CASSLQGPNTEAFF. The variable domain in full, completed from reference TRBV7-9 and TRBJ1-1, reads DTGVSQNPRHKITKRGQNVTFRCDPISEHNRLYWYRQTLGQGPEFLTYFQNEAQLEKSRLLSDRFSAERPKGSFSTLEIQRTEQGDSAMYLCASSLQGPNTEAFFGQGTRLTVV.

Only one count was recorded for this clone. The chain couples TRBV20-1 to TRBJ1-2; 7 nucleotides match TRBD1. This CDR3 region has 11 residues. From germline, CDR1 is DFQATT and CDR2 SNEGSKA (reference sequence). The CDR3 is CRSTGENGYTF. The CDR3, as DNA: TGCAGGAGTACAGGGGAAAATGGCTACACCTTC.

The chain carries TRBV28 and TRBJ1-2, with D perhaps matching TRBD1 (6 bases). There are 14 residues in the CDR3. The germline gives CDR1 MDHEN, CDR2 SYDVKM. V was trimmed by 6 bases and J by 4 bases, leaving 15 bases between them. The chain's CDR3 is CASSPTYRVYGYTF. CDR3 nucleotides: TGTGCCAGCAGCCCAACCTACAGGGTCTATGGCTACACCTTC.

The chain uses TRBV6-5 and TRBJ1-2; TRBD1 aligns across 7 bases. The V segment lost 7 bases and the J segment 2 bases; nucleotides outside the gene matches: 4. There are 13 residues in the CDR3. Looked up from germline, CDR1 is MNHEY and CDR2 is SVGAGI. The CDR3 sequence: CASTKGQNYGYTF. In nucleotides, the CDR3 is TGTGCCAGCACCAAGGGACAGAACTATGGCTACACCTTC.

The chain is built from TRBV27 and TRBJ2-6; the D is unclear. This CDR3 is built from 15 residues. V lost 4 bases and J lost 0, with 7 bases in between. Germline CDR1 reads MNHEY; CDR2 reads SMNVEV (reference sequence). The DNA for the CDR3 is TGTGCCAGCAGTTCAGGTAGCTCTGGGGCCAACGTCCTGACTTTC. It translates to CASSSGSSGANVLTF.

The rearrangement links TRBV5-1 to TRBJ1-4, with D hard to call. CDR1 and CDR2 from the germline V gene are SGHRS and YFSETQ. Trimming cost V 0 bases and J 5 bases, with 8 bases left between them. This CDR3 comprises 14 residues. The DNA for the CDR3 is TGCGCCAGCAGCTTGGGTAACACCAATGAAAAACTGTTTTTT. Its protein is CASSLGNTNEKLFF.

V usage is TRBV4-3 and J usage is TRBJ2-1; D may be TRBD2 (6 bases). The CDR3 has 17 residues. The V gene's germline CDR1 is LGHNA and CDR2 YSLEER. Trimming cost V 0 bases and J 3 bases, with 15 bases left between them. This CDR3 is CASSQDGTGADYNEQFF. CDR3 nucleotides: TGCGCCAGCAGCCAAGATGGGACGGGAGCGGACTACAATGAGCAGTTCTTC.

The chain uses TRBV11-2 and TRBJ1-1; D is undetermined. V was shortened by 1 base and J by 5 bases, with 8 bases between the two germline ends. Germline assignment: CDR1 SGHAT and CDR2 FQNNGV. CDR3 length: 13 amino acids. In nucleotides, the CDR3 is TGTGCCAGCAGCTTAGTGCATGAGACTGAAGCTTTCTTT. This sequence encodes CASSLVHETEAFF.

V and J are TRBV7-9 and TRBJ1-2; possibly TRBD1 for D (5 bases). The V end was cut by 1 base, the J end by 6 bases, with 15 bases between. The CDR3 is made up of 15 amino acids. The germline CDR1 and CDR2 sequences are SEHNR and FQNEAQ (reference sequence). CDR3: CASSLEVGQNDGYTF. The CDR3 nucleotides read TGTGCCAGCAGCTTAGAGGTCGGACAAAATGATGGCTACACCTTC.